One sample yielded the 28 T cell receptor beta chains listed below, sequenced in a study of PD-1 blockade in classical Hodgkin lymphoma. The sample's time point: cycle 4 day 1 (C4D1), after 5 to 7 weeks of nivolumab. Exposure to brentuximab vedotin varied, and each patient had relapsed following autologous stem cell transplantation. The table came from immunoSEQ multiplex PCR; TCRdb's copy has only in-frame clones and leaves some out. The table lists some 50,000 clones, approximately 72% of them singletons. The starting material was peripheral blood mononuclear cells (PBMCs), obtained before the fourth cycle of nivolumab. These receptors were obtained from a human donor with classical Hodgkin lymphoma.

V gene TRBV7-9 combines with J gene TRBJ2-2; 7 bases fit TRBD1. The length of the CDR3 is 15 residues. V lost 3 bases to trimming and J lost 8 bases; unmatched junction nucleotides: 9. Germline CDR1 SEHNR, CDR2 FQNEAQ (reference sequence). CDR3 sequence reads: CASSLTTGLAGELFF. In DNA, the CDR3 is TGTGCCAGCAGCTTGACGACAGGGTTGGCGGGGGAGCTGTTTTTT.

V gene TRBV28 combines with J gene TRBJ2-7, with 7 bases that match TRBD2. Germline V gene lookup returns CDR1 MDHEN and CDR2 SYDVKM. V gave up 3 bases and J gave up 0 bases; unmatched junction bases: 8. The CDR3 is 16 residues long. The DNA for the CDR3 is TGTGCCAGCAGTTTTGGGCCGGGAGGACGCTCCTACGAGCAGTACTTC. Translating it yields CASSFGPGGRSYEQYF.

A few counts support this clone. The identical CDR3 is also encoded by other nucleotide sequences in the sample. The chain combines TRBV6-5 with TRBJ1-2; no clear D. CDR3 length equals 13 residues. Germline CDR1 and CDR2: MNHEY and SVGAGI. V lost 6 bases and J lost 2, with 10 bases in between. The CDR3 sequence is CASSNAGNYGYTF. In DNA form, the CDR3 reads TGTGCCAGCAGCAACGCCGGGAACTATGGCTACACCTTC.

The chain employs TRBV28 and TRBJ2-3, with a possible D match to TRBD1 (6 bases). This CDR3 comprises 14 residues. Deletions cut 4 bases from V and 2 bases from J, with 10 bases between. Germline V gene lookup returns CDR1 MDHEN and CDR2 SYDVKM. The CDR3 is CASSSAGATDTQYF. As DNA, the CDR3 is TGTGCCAGCAGTTCAGCAGGGGCCACAGATACGCAGTATTTT.

The rearrangement links TRBV28 to TRBJ2-2, with 8 bases lining up with TRBD2. This CDR3 contains 15 residues. Germline-derived CDR1 and CDR2 are MDHEN and SYDVKM. Unmatched junction bases numbered 8, after V lost 7 bases and J lost 4 bases. The CDR3 region has the DNA TGTGCCAGCAAGCCTTCGGGACTAGGCACCGGGGAGCTGTTTTTT. Translating gives CASKPSGLGTGELFF.

In this sample, this clone turned up once. The rearrangement links TRBV9 to TRBJ2-7; D is unresolved. CDR1 and CDR2 (germline): SGDLS, YYNGEE. V lost 0 bases and J lost 3, with 13 bases in between. This CDR3 is 15 amino acids long. Written as DNA, the CDR3 is TGTGCCAGCAGCGTAGCAGTCGGAACTTACTACGAGCAGTACTTC. It codes for CASSVAVGTYYEQYF.

The chain uses TRBV5-3 and TRBJ2-2; D remains ambiguous. TRBV5-3 belongs to the ORF category, with a function that is uncertain. Trimming left V 5 bases short and J 3 bases short, with 11 bases between. The CDR3 sequence is 14 residues long. This CDR3 reads CARRVSRDTGELFF. The CDR3 coding sequence is TGTGCCAGAAGGGTTTCCCGGGACACCGGGGAGCTGTTTTTT.

The rearrangement joins TRBV5-1 to TRBJ1-6; D call uncertain. Germline assignment: CDR1 SGHRS and CDR2 YFSETQ. The CDR3 extends over 13 amino acids. Trimming cost V 3 bases and J 5 bases, with 6 bases left between them. In DNA, the CDR3 is TGCGCCAGCAGCTCCGGAAATAATTCACCCCTCCACTTT. The encoded protein is CASSSGNNSPLHF.

The chain joins TRBV7-9 to TRBJ2-3; 9 positions match TRBD1. The CDR3 is 13 amino acids. After removal of 5 bases from V and 10 bases from J, the junction contained 7 bases not matched to a gene. From germline, CDR1 is SEHNR and CDR2 FQNEAQ (reference sequence). This chain's CDR3 is CASSPKDRGAQYF. CDR3 DNA sequence: TGTGCCAGCAGCCCCAAGGACAGGGGAGCGCAGTATTTT.

The chain carries TRBV5-6 and TRBJ2-1; no definite D call. V shed 2 bases and J shed 4 bases, with 7 bases lying between them. Germline V gene lookup returns CDR1 SGHDT and CDR2 YYEEEE. This CDR3 comprises 13 residues. The CDR3 region is CASSFGGYNEQFF. The CDR3 nucleotides read TGTGCCAGCAGCTTCGGTGGGTACAATGAGCAGTTCTTC.

The genes are TRBV6-5 and TRBJ2-2; 10 bases map to TRBD1. The ends lost 7 bases at V and 7 bases at J; junction bases unmatched: 6. Looked up from germline, CDR1 is MNHEY and CDR2 is SVGAGI. The CDR3 consists of 14 residues. CDR3 in amino acids: CASNDRGRGGELFF. The CDR3 DNA is TGTGCCAGCAACGACAGGGGGCGCGGCGGGGAGCTGTTTTTT.

V gene TRBV7-9 combines with J gene TRBJ1-5, with 8 positions matching TRBD1. The ends lost 1 base at V and 5 bases at J; junction bases unmatched: 4. Germline values: CDR1 SEHNR, CDR2 FQNEAQ (reference sequence). The CDR3 has 15 residues. The CDR3: CASSLGQGLHQPQHF. CDR3 sequence (DNA): TGTGCCAGCAGCTTAGGACAGGGGCTTCATCAGCCCCAGCATTTT.

The J gene is TRBJ1-3, the V gene TRBV5-1; D unclear. With 0 bases removed from V and 0 bases from J, the gap between germline ends came to 7 bases. Germline V lookup: CDR1 SGHRS, CDR2 YFSETQ. The CDR3 runs to 15 residues. Here the CDR3 reads CASSLDAASGNTIYF. Here the CDR3 DNA reads TGCGCCAGCAGCTTGGACGCAGCCTCTGGAAACACCATATATTTT.

The J gene is TRBJ1-1, the V gene TRBV6-5, with a weak D call TRBD1 (6 bases). The CDR3 is 13 residues long. Germline CDR1 is MNHEY and CDR2 is SVGAGI. Trimming removed 6 bases from V and 4 bases from J, with 12 bases in between. CDR3 coding DNA: TGTGCCAGCAGGTACAGGGTGGGCACTGAAGCTTTCTTT. Its protein is CASRYRVGTEAFF.

This chain links TRBV9 with TRBJ2-2, with 7 positions matching TRBD2. The germline V gene has CDR1 SGDLS and CDR2 YYNGEE. Trimming cost V 0 bases and J 0 bases; bases outside gene matches: 2. The CDR3 consists of 16 residues. The CDR3 reads CASSVATSANTGELFF. CDR3 coding DNA: TGTGCCAGCAGCGTAGCAACTAGCGCGAACACCGGGGAGCTGTTTTTT.

This clone was seen a handful of times. The genes are TRBV19 and TRBJ2-3; 12 bases are shared with TRBD2. Germline V gives CDR1 LNHDA, CDR2 SQIVND (reference sequence). The V gene end was trimmed by 6 bases and the J gene end by 4 bases; junction bases not matched to a gene: 2. The CDR3 sequence is 14 residues long. CDR3 bases: TGTGCCAGTAGGCTAGCGGGAGGGCCAGATACGCAGTATTTT. This encodes CASRLAGGPDTQYF.

The CDR3 DNA reads as TGTGCCAGCAGCTATTGGACAGAAGGCTATTCACCCCTCCACTTT. Translated, it gives CASSYWTEGYSPLHF. The chain uses TRBV6-5 and TRBJ1-6; perhaps TRBD1 as D (6 bases). The V end lost 6 bases, the J end lost 8 bases, and 17 bases lay between the germline ends. This CDR3 spans 15 amino acids. Per the germline V gene, CDR1 is MNHEY and CDR2 is SVGAGI.

V usage is TRBV2 and J usage is TRBJ2-1; 7 bases map to TRBD2. The CDR3 has 15 amino acids. Unmatched junction bases numbered 11, after V lost 8 bases and J lost 4 bases. CDR1 is SNHLY and CDR2 is FYNNEI in the germline V gene. This chain's CDR3 is CASGPPSGVYNEQFF. In DNA, the CDR3 is TGTGCCAGCGGACCCCCTAGCGGAGTTTACAATGAGCAGTTCTTC. The complete variable domain, with remaining parts taken from reference TRBV2 and TRBJ2-1, reads EPEVTQTPSHQVTQMGQEVILRCVPISNHLYFYWYRQILGQKVEFLVSFYNNEISEKSEIFDDQFSVERPDGSNFTLKIRSTKLEDSAMYFCASGPPSGVYNEQFFGPGTRLTVL.

The genes are TRBV29-1 and TRBJ1-1; D uncertain. Trimming took 4 bases from V and 3 from J, leaving 15 bases between them. This CDR3 has 14 residues. CDR1 SQVTM and CDR2 ANQGSEA come from the germline V gene. The CDR3 spells CSVGMRWGDTEAFF. In nucleotides, the CDR3 is TGCAGCGTTGGGATGAGATGGGGAGACACTGAAGCTTTCTTT.

This clone was found once. The rearrangement joins TRBV7-2 to TRBJ2-7; D is perhaps TRBD2 (6 bases). The ends were cut back, 2 bases at V and 0 bases at J, with 14 bases in the middle. The CDR3 totals 16 residues. Germline CDR1 SGHTA, CDR2 FQGNSA. CDR3 coding DNA: TGTGCCAGCAGCTTAACTAGCTTTATAAGCTCCTACGAGCAGTACTTC. Protein: CASSLTSFISSYEQYF.

The chain combines TRBV28 with TRBJ2-7, with 8 bases lining up with TRBD1. This CDR3 has 19 amino acids. After removal of 4 bases from V and 1 base from J, the junction contained 18 bases not matched to a gene. Germline lookup yields CDR1 MDHEN and CDR2 SYDVKM. Here the CDR3 reads CASSSRQGFPFTFSYEQYF. Here the CDR3 DNA reads TGTGCCAGCAGTTCCCGACAGGGGTTCCCCTTTACGTTTTCCTACGAGCAGTACTTC.

The chain is built from TRBV21-1 and TRBJ1-1. TRBV21-1 is classified as a pseudogene. The CDR3 runs 13 residues. CDR3 in DNA: TGTGCCAGCAGCCGGGACCGCTCGGGTGAAGCTTTCTTT. Amino acids: CASSRDRSGEAFF.

The rearrangement links TRBV25-1 to TRBJ1-4; no firm D call. Germline V gene data show CDR1 as MGHDK and CDR2 as SYGVNS. The length of the CDR3 is 13 residues. V was trimmed by 8 bases and J by 4 bases, leaving 11 bases between them. In nucleotides, the CDR3 is TGTGCCAGCCGTCGAAGTAATAATGAAAAACTGTTTTTT. This translates into CASRRSNNEKLFF.

The chain links TRBV6-5 to TRBJ2-1, with a tentative D call TRBD2 (5 bases). CDR1 and CDR2 from the germline V gene are MNHEY and SVGAGI. This CDR3 has 15 residues. Trimming cost V 6 bases and J 5 bases, with 17 bases left between them. In nucleotides, the CDR3 is TGTGCCAGCAGCTGGAGGAGGCCCTACAACAATGAGCAGTTCTTC. Translating gives CASSWRRPYNNEQFF.

This chain uses TRBV6-4 with TRBJ1-5, with 8 bases lining up with TRBD1. CDR1 and CDR2 (germline): MRHNA, SNTAGT. V lost 3 bases, J lost 10 bases, and 8 bases stayed unmatched. The CDR3 is 14 amino acids. CDR3 loop: CASSERTGISPQHF. The CDR3 DNA follows: TGTGCCAGCAGTGAAAGGACAGGGATCAGTCCCCAGCATTTT.

Many counts were recorded for this clone. The chain's CDR3 is CASSVEREATGELFF. CDR3 nucleotides: TGTGCCAGCAGCGTAGAGCGGGAGGCCACCGGGGAGCTGTTTTTT. The chain is built from TRBV9 and TRBJ2-2; TRBD2 aligns across 9 bases. The trim removed 0 bases at V and 4 bases at J, leaving 1 base unmatched. There are 15 residues in the CDR3. Germline CDR1 reads SGDLS; CDR2 reads YYNGEE.

The chain has TRBV7-6 and TRBJ2-2; D might be TRBD1 (6 bases). This CDR3 has 15 amino acids. CDR1 and CDR2 from the germline V gene are SGHVS and FNYEAQ. Trimming took off 5 bases at V and 4 bases at J, with 14 bases between the two ends. The CDR3 reads CASSLQQGFTGELFF. CDR3 nucleotides: TGTGCCAGCAGCCTACAACAGGGTTTCACCGGGGAGCTGTTTTTT.

This rearrangement joins TRBV28 to TRBJ2-6; D gene ambiguous. V shed 1 base and J shed 1 base, with 5 bases lying between them. CDR3 size: 15 residues. The germline V gene encodes CDR1 MDHEN and CDR2 SYDVKM. CDR3 protein: CASSLFRSGANVLTF. The CDR3 DNA follows: TGTGCCAGCAGTTTATTTCGGTCTGGGGCCAACGTCCTGACTTTC.